The 8 T cell receptor beta chains listed next were all sequenced from one sample in a study of blood T cell repertoires in COVID-19. Profiled with immunoSEQ multiplex PCR; TCRdb holds only in-frame clones, not every one. The sample has under 110,000 clones; roughly 85% are singletons. Sample: peripheral blood. Receptors were obtained from a woman aged 70-85 years with active or convalescent COVID-19.

The rearrangement links TRBV18 to TRBJ1-6; 9 nucleotides align to TRBD1. The CDR3 runs 15 residues. Germline values: CDR1 KGHSH, CDR2 LQKENI. J was trimmed by 10 bases and V by 3 bases; bases with no gene match: 7. CDR3: CASSPWTGERSPLHF. CDR3 sequence (DNA): TGTGCCAGCTCACCCTGGACAGGGGAAAGGTCACCCCTCCACTTT.

This clone was observed once. The chain recombines TRBV6-5 with TRBJ1-5; D gene ambiguous. Looked up from germline, CDR1 is MNHEY and CDR2 is SVGAGI. The CDR3 has 13 residues. Trimming shortened V by 0 bases and J by 7 bases, and 7 bases separated the two germline ends. Written as DNA, the CDR3 is TGTGCCAGCAGTTACTCTGGGGAGCAGCCCCAGCATTTT. Translating it yields CASSYSGEQPQHF.

The chain combines TRBV4-3 with TRBJ2-3; 7 bases match TRBD2. V was pared by 0 bases and J by 1 base, with 7 bases of the junction left unmatched. The CDR3 sequence is 17 residues long. Germline V gene data show CDR1 as LGHNA and CDR2 as YSLEER. CDR3 sequence: CASSQEGVAGGTDTQYF. CDR3 in DNA: TGCGCCAGCAGCCAAGAAGGAGTGGCGGGGGGCACAGATACGCAGTATTTT.

V usage is TRBV6-5 and J usage is TRBJ2-1; 8 nucleotides align to TRBD1. V shed 10 bases and J 2 bases; nucleotides not matched to a gene: 7. Germline V gene lookup returns CDR1 MNHEY and CDR2 SVGAGI. This CDR3 is built from 14 residues. The CDR3 sequence: CATEPGQAYNEQFF. The CDR3 nucleotides read TGTGCCACCGAGCCGGGACAGGCCTACAATGAGCAGTTCTTC.

CDR3 DNA: TGTGCCAGCAGTTCCGCACGGGGACTGCACACCATATATTTT. Translating it yields CASSSARGLHTIYF. The rearrangement links TRBV6-5 to TRBJ1-3, with D maybe TRBD1 (5 bases). CDR1 and CDR2 (germline): MNHEY, SVGAGI. This CDR3 has 14 residues. V was cut by 4 bases and J by 8 bases, with 15 bases left in between.

The chain has TRBV7-3 and TRBJ2-1; 8 nucleotides match TRBD2. CDR3 length: 15 amino acids. Germline V lookup: CDR1 SGHTA, CDR2 FQGTGA. Trimming took 2 bases from V and 6 from J; bases not matched to a gene: 6. The DNA of the CDR3 is TGTGCCAGCAGCTTACACGGGGGGGCCGGCAATGAGCAGTTCTTC. Protein product: CASSLHGGAGNEQFF.

The chain employs TRBV5-1 and TRBJ2-1; 8 bases agree with TRBD2. Germline CDR1 reads SGHRS; CDR2 reads YFSETQ. The CDR3 has 15 amino acids. With V trimmed by 0 bases and J by 3 bases, 2 bases remained unmatched. The DNA for the CDR3 is TGCGCCAGCAGCTTGGGGCTAGCGGGCTACAATGAGCAGTTCTTC. Translated: CASSLGLAGYNEQFF.

The chain uses TRBV5-6 and TRBJ1-6; 10 bases are shared with TRBD1. The CDR3 has 16 residues. Trimming took 3 bases from V and 9 from J; bases not matched to a gene: 9. CDR1 is SGHDT and CDR2 is YYEEEE in the germline V gene. This CDR3 is CASSSWGQGRGSPLHF. DNA of the CDR3: TGTGCCAGCAGCTCTTGGGGACAGGGGAGAGGTTCACCCCTCCACTTT. Together with reference TRBV5-6 and TRBJ1-6, the CDR3 gives the full variable domain: DAGVTQSPTHLIKTRGQQVTLRCSPKSGHDTVSWYQQALGQGPQFIFQYYEEEERQRGNFPDRFSGHQFPNYSSELNVNALLLGDSALYLCASSSWGQGRGSPLHFGNGTRLTVT.